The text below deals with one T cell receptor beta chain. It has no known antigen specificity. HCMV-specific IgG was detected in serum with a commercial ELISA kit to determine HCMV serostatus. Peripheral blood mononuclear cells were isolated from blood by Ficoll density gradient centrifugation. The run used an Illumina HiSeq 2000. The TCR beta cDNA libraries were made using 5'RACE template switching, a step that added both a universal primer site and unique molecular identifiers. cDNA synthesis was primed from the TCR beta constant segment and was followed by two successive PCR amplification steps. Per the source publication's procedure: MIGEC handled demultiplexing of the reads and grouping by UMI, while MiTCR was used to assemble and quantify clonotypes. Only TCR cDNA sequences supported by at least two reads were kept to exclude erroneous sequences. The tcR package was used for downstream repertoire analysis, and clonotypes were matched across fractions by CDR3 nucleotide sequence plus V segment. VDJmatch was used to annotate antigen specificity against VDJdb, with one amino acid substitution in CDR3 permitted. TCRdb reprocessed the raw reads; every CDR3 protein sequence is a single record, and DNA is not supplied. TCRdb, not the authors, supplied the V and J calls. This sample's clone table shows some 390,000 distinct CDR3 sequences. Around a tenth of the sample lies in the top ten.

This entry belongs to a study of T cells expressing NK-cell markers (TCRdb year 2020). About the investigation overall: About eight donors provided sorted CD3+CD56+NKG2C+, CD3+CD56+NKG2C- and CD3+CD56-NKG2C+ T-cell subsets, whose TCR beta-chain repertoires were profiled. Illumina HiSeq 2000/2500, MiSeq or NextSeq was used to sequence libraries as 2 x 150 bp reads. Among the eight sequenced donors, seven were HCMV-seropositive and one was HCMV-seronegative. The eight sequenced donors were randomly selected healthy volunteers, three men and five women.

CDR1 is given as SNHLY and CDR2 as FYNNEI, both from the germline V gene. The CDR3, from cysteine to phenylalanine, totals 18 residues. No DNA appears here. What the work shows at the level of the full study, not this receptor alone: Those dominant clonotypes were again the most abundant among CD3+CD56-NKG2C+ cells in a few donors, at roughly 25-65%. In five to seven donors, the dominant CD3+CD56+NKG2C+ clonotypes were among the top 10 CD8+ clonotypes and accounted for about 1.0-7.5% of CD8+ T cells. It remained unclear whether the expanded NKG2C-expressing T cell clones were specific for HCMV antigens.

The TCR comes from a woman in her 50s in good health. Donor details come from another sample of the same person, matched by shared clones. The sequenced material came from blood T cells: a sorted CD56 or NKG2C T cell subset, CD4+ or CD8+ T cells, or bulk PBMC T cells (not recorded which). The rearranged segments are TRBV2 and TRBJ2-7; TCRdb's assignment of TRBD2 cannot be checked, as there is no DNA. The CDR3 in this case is CASTERGYAGDGTYEQYF.